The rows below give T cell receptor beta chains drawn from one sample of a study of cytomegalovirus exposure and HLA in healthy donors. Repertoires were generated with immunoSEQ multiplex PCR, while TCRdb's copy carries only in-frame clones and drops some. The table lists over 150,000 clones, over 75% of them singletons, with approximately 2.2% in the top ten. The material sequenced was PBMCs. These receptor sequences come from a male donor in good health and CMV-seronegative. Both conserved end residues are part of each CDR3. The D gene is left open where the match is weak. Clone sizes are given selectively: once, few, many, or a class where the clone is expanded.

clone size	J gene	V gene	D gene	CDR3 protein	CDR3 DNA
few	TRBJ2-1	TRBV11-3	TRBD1	CASSSLGQGYNEQFF	TGTGCCAGCAGCTCCCTTGGACAGGGTTACAATGAGCAGTTCTTC
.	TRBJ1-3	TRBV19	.	CASSWASGNTIYF	TGTGCCAGTAGTTGGGCCTCTGGAAACACCATATATTTT
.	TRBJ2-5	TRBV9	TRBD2	CASSPLAGGAETQYF	TGTGCCAGCAGCCCCCTAGCGGGGGGTGCGGAGACCCAGTACTTC
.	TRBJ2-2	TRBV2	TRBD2	CASSPPRGGAGELFF	TGTGCCAGCAGCCCCCCCCGCGGGGGGGCCGGGGAGCTGTTTTTT
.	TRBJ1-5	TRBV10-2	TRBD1	CATCGTVNQPQHF	TGCGCCACTTGCGGGACAGTCAATCAGCCCCAGCATTTT
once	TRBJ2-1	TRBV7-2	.	CASSLRQANEQFF	TGTGCCAGCAGCTTAAGACAAGCCAATGAGCAGTTCTTC
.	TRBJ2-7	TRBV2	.	CASSTGTKSYEQYF	TGTGCCAGCAGCACAGGGACTAAATCCTACGAGCAGTACTTC
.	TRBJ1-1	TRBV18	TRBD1	CASSANRGRGTEAFF	TGTGCCAGCTCAGCGAACAGGGGGCGTGGGACTGAAGCTTTCTTT
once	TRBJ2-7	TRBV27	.	CASSPGVGYEQYF	TGTGCCAGCAGTCCCGGTGTCGGGTACGAGCAGTACTTC
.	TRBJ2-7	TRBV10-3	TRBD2	CAISESTGGTGEQYF	TGTGCCATCAGTGAGTCGACGGGAGGGACTGGCGAGCAGTACTTC
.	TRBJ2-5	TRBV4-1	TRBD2	CASSPGPGLAGAHEETQYF	TGCGCCAGCAGCCCCGGTCCGGGACTAGCGGGGGCCCACGAAGAGACCCAGTACTTC
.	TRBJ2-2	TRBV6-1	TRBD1	CASSRTGVSTGELFF	TGTGCCAGCAGTAGGACAGGGGTATCAACCGGGGAGCTGTTTTTT
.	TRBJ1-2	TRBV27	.	CASSLSLNYGYTF	TGTGCCAGCAGTTTATCCCTTAACTATGGCTACACCTTC
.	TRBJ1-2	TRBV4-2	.	CASSQGLKDGYTF	TGTGCCAGCAGCCAGGGCCTGAAAGATGGCTACACCTTC
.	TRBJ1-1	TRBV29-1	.	CSVEGRLNTEAFF	TGCAGCGTTGAGGGCCGGTTGAACACTGAAGCTTTCTTT
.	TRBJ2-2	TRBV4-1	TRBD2	CASSRVALGSGGANTGELFF	TGCGCCAGCAGCCGTGTTGCACTGGGCAGCGGGGGGGCTAACACCGGGGAGCTGTTTTTT
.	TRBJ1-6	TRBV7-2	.	CASSLDFSNSPLHF	TGTGCCAGCAGCTTAGACTTTTCAAATTCACCCCTCCACTTT
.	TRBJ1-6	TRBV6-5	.	CASSLGPPYNSPLHF	TGTGCCAGCAGTTTGGGGCCACCCTATAATTCACCCCTCCACTTT
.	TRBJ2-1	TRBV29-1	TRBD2	CSVEGLAGGWAYNEQFF	TGCAGCGTTGAAGGGCTAGCGGGGGGGTGGGCCTACAATGAGCAGTTCTTC
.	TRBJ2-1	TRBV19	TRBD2	CASSLNSGGPNNEQFF	TGTGCCAGTAGTCTCAATAGCGGGGGGCCTAACAATGAGCAGTTCTTC
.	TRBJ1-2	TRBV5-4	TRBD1	CASSARGGQGIGGYTF	TGTGCCAGCAGCGCCCGAGGCGGACAGGGGATAGGTGGCTACACCTTC
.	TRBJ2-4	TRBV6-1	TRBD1	CAIQGTTKNIQYF	TGTGCCATACAGGGGACAACCAAAAACATTCAGTACTTC
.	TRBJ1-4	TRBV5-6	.	CASSRLRGTNEKLFF	TGTGCCAGCAGTCGTTTAAGGGGGACTAATGAAAAACTGTTTTTT
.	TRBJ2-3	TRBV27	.	CASSLSPYQTQYF	TGTGCCAGCAGCTTGTCCCCCTACCAAACGCAGTATTTT
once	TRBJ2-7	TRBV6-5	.	CASSLDGRAYEQYF	TGTGCCAGCAGTCTAGACGGAAGAGCGTACGAGCAGTACTTC
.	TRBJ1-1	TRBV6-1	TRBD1	CASRRQGDISTEAFF	TGTGCCAGCAGGAGACAGGGGGATATTAGCACTGAAGCTTTCTTT
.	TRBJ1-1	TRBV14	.	CASSQLQGWKAFF	TGTGCCAGCAGCCAGCTTCAGGGTTGGAAAGCTTTCTTT
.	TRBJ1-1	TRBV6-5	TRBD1	CASSARTGMNTEAFF	TGTGCCAGCAGTGCCCGGACAGGCATGAACACTGAAGCTTTCTTT
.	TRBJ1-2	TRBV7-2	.	CASSSPGGTNYGYTF	TGTGCCAGCAGCTCCCCCGGAGGGACTAACTATGGCTACACCTTC
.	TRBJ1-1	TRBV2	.	CASTSRGRADTEAFF	TGTGCCAGCACCTCCAGGGGTAGGGCTGACACTGAAGCTTTCTTT
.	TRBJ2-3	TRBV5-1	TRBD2	CASRPNLAGGGDTQYF	TGCGCCAGCAGGCCTAACTTGGCGGGGGGTGGCGATACGCAGTATTTT
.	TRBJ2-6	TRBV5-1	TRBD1	CASSLEGTGGGAGANVLTF	TGCGCCAGCAGCTTGGAGGGGACAGGGGGCGGAGCTGGGGCCAACGTCCTGACTTTC
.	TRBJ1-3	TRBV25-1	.	CASSHPFTGRGNTIYF	TGTGCCAGCAGCCATCCTTTTACAGGGCGAGGAAACACCATATATTTT
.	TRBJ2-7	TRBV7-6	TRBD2	CASSLAMGLADIYEQYF	TGTGCCAGCAGCTTAGCCATGGGACTAGCGGATATCTACGAGCAGTACTTC
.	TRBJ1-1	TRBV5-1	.	CASSLDRVDTEAFF	TGCGCCAGCAGCTTGGACAGAGTGGACACTGAAGCTTTCTTT
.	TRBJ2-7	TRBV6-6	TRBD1	CASSPRDRTAYEQYF	TGTGCCAGCAGCCCCCGGGACAGGACGGCCTACGAGCAGTACTTC
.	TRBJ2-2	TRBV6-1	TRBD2	CASSELTVGGAGELFF	TGTGCCAGCAGTGAACTGACCGTGGGGGGGGCCGGGGAGCTGTTTTTT
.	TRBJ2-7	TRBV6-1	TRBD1	CASRTQQGAEEQYF	TGTGCCAGCAGGACGCAACAGGGGGCGGAAGAGCAGTACTTC
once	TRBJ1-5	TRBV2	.	CASNPDRSNQPQHF	TGTGCCAGCAACCCCGACAGAAGCAATCAGCCCCAGCATTTT
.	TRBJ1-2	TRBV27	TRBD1	CASSPGTGSYTF	TGTGCCAGCAGCCCCGGGACAGGGTCTTACACCTTC
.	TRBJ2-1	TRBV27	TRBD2	CASSLLTLAGGGNNEQFF	TGTGCCAGCAGTTTACTCACCCTAGCGGGGGGCGGTAACAATGAGCAGTTCTTC
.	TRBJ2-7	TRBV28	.	CATQGSRSGTYEQYF	TGTGCCACGCAGGGGTCACGTTCCGGGACCTACGAGCAGTACTTC
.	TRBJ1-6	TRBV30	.	CAWSTPSSYNSPLHF	TGTGCCTGGAGTACCCCCAGCTCCTATAATTCACCCCTCCACTTT
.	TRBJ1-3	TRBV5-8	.	CASSFERRGGNTIYF	TGTGCCAGCAGCTTCGAACGAAGGGGGGGAAACACCATATATTTT
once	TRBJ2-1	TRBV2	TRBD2	CASRELAGGYNEQFF	TGTGCCAGCAGGGAACTAGCGGGCGGCTACAATGAGCAGTTCTTC
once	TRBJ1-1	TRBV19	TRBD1	CASSNLGQVASTEAFF	TGTGCCAGTAGCAACTTGGGACAGGTCGCTAGCACTGAAGCTTTCTTT
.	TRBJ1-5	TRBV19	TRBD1	CASSTGGDYQPQHF	TGTGCCAGTAGTACAGGGGGCGATTATCAGCCCCAGCATTTT
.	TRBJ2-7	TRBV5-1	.	CASSLARQGLYEQYF	TGCGCCAGCAGCTTGGCTAGACAGGGACTCTACGAGCAGTACTTC
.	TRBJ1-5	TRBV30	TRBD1	CAWSQGEAQPQHF	TGTGCCTGGAGTCAGGGGGAGGCTCAGCCCCAGCATTTT
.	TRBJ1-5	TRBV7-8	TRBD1	CASSSRTGGDQPQHF	TGTGCCAGCAGCTCCCGCACAGGGGGCGATCAGCCCCAGCATTTT
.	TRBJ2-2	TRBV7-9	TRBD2	CASSPTSGGDTGELFF	TGTGCCAGCAGCCCAACTAGCGGGGGTGACACCGGGGAGCTGTTTTTT
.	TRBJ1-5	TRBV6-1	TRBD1	CASSRGQGVNQPQHF	TGTGCCAGCAGCCGGGGACAGGGGGTAAATCAGCCCCAGCATTTT
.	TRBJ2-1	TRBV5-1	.	CASSLDGQISGNEQFF	TGCGCCAGCAGCTTGGACGGACAGATCTCTGGGAATGAGCAGTTCTTC
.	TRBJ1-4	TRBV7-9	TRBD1	CAGNQGATNEKLFF	TGTGCCGGCAACCAGGGGGCTACTAATGAAAAACTGTTTTTT